This TCR beta chain was observed in a study of regulatory T cells in long-lasting Graves disease. Study results and limitations: Persistent patients shared more public clonotypes (roughly 2,500) than new patients (more than 900). Few sampled subjects may have lowered accuracy. Favored usage of TRBV28, TRBJ1-2 and TRBJ2-5 was recorded in persistent disease.

Assembly of TCR beta libraries relied on iRepertoire HTBI primers together with Arm-PCR of CDR3 regions. TCRdb redid the calling of the multiplex PCR reads with MiXCR, one entry per CDR3 protein. The profile shows 400,000 to 500,000 distinct CDR3 sequences, 21% of them singletons. V trimming: 4 bases; J trimming: 4 bases; junction bases outside the gene matches: 9. This CDR3 comprises 16 residues. Germline CDR1 reads SGHTA; CDR2 reads FQGNSA. Time point indicated: persistent/refractory GD, antithyroid drugs over 5 years with positive TRAb. Extracted PBMC RNA gave rise to the TCR library. This clonotype was recorded at least ten times. No antigen is known for it.

The sequencing here drew on peripheral blood mononuclear cells (PBMCs), taken when the disease was refractory, from a patient treated with antithyroid drugs. This sequence originates from a female donor with Graves disease. This chain uses TRBV7-2 with TRBJ2-2; 7 bases are shared with TRBD2. The CDR3 nucleotides read TGTGCCAGCAGCTCCTCCGGGACTACGAGCACCGGGGAGCTGTTTTTT. Encoded protein: CASSSSGTTSTGELFF. Together with reference TRBV7-2 and TRBJ2-2, the CDR3 gives the full variable domain: GAGVSQSPSNKVTEKGKDVELRCDPISGHTALYWYRQSLGQGLEFLIYFQGNSAPDKSGLPSDRFSAERTGGSVSTLTIQRTQQEDSAVYLCASSSSGTTSTGELFFGEGSRLTVL.